Sequencing of this T cell receptor beta chain was carried out in a study of T cell changes during pregnancy in multiple sclerosis (dated by TCRdb to about 2019). Context from the whole study: Changes in the T cell repertoire over the course of pregnancy were examined in this study in women with multiple sclerosis.

For this clone: Its antigen remains undetermined. Base quality data are lacking; no much larger clone is found one base away.

The CDR3 starts with the cysteine, ends with the phenylalanine, and has 16 residues. The only DNA kept is the CDR3, 48 bases in frame from the first base. CDR1 and CDR2, looked up from the germline V gene, are MGHRA and YSYEKL. Germline trimming: 1 base from V, 4 bases from J; junction bases outside gene matches: 6. Library preparation employed the immunoSEQ multiplex PCR assay. The table comes from immuneACCESS by way of TCRdb, which keeps in-frame sequences with V and J called. Part of the clones is missing from these tables; in studies checked, under half for an unresolved V gene and the rest for unknown reasons. Recorded for this sample are around 70,000 clones; roughly 92% of them occurred a single time. The ten largest clones capture over 2% of the sample.

Here the sequenced sample was peripheral blood, taken before pregnancy. Here the chain combines TRBV4-1 and TRBJ1-5; 8 bases in between match TRBD1. This clonotype originated in a female donor with multiple sclerosis, enrolled in a pregnancy study. The DNA sequence is given as TGCGCCAGCAGCCAAGGGGATGGACAGGGAAATCAGCCCCAGCATTTT. The translation is CASSQGDGQGNQPQHF.